This TCR beta chain was recorded in a study of blood T cells in healthy people across ages. PCR was performed a second time for roughly 6 to 12 cycles using a sample-barcoded 5' primer and a J-beta primer mix. TCRdb reprocessed the 5' RACE reads via MiXCR and lists one record per CDR3 protein. The sample has 800,000 or so distinct CDR3 sequences; around 45% are singletons. Drawing of peripheral blood yielded about 10 milliliters from each donor. Sample: blood. This TCR derives from a man at least 80 years old in good health.

The CDR3 loop reads CASSLDPAGDEQFF. DNA of the CDR3: TGCGCCAGCAGCTTGGATCCAGCGGGAGATGAGCAGTTCTTC. This rearrangement joins TRBV5-1 to TRBJ2-1; TRBD2 matches at 8 bases. The CDR3 sequence is 14 residues long. Germline lookup yields CDR1 SGHRS and CDR2 YFSETQ. V was clipped by 0 bases and J by 8 bases; unmatched bases: 4.